This TCR beta chain came from a study of T cell changes during pregnancy in multiple sclerosis (dated by TCRdb to the late 2010s). Background for the entire study: The study examined how the T cell repertoire changed over the course of pregnancy in women with multiple sclerosis.

Comments on this clone: Its cognate antigen has yet to be identified. Base quality data are lacking; no much larger clone is found one base away.

The junction carries 15 bases between V and J, which are trimmed by 4 bases and 5 bases respectively. The CDR3 measures 14 amino acids from cysteine to phenylalanine. Only CDR3 DNA is held: 42 bases, read in frame from base 1. From a lookup of the germline V gene, CDR1 and CDR2 are SGHRS and YFSETQ. The library was produced with the immunoSEQ multiplex PCR assay. TCRdb obtained this table from immuneACCESS and retained in-frame rearrangements with V and J assigned. These tables miss some clones; where compared with another copy, unresolved V genes account for less than half of the shortfall, and the remainder is unexplained. The table for this sample lists around 50,000 clones; around 93% of them were counted only once. Of the sample, around 4% falls within the top ten clones.

The sequencing used CD8+ T cells from peripheral blood mononuclear cells, collected in the second trimester of pregnancy. The clonotype comes from a female donor with multiple sclerosis, enrolled in a pregnancy study. The chain is encoded by TRBV5-1 joined to TRBJ1-1, and perhaps TRBD1 as D gene, on 5 matching bases. Here is the DNA: TGCGCCAGCAGCCCCGCTGGGGGGGAGACTGAAGCTTTCTTT. This codes for CASSPAGGETEAFF. Beyond the CDR3, the reference TRBV5-1 and TRBJ1-1 genes provide the residues; the full variable domain reads: KAGVTQTPRYLIKTRGQQVTLSCSPISGHRSVSWYQQTPGQGLQFLFEYFSETQRNKGNFPGRFSGRQFSNSRSEMNVSTLELGDSALYLCASSPAGGETEAFFGQGTRLTVV.